The rows below give T cell receptor beta chains drawn from one sample of a study of radiation and T cells in renal cell carcinoma. Some clones are missing from TCRdb's copy, which holds only in-frame ones; the method was immunoSEQ multiplex PCR. The repertoire consists of about 130,000 clones, with approximately 80% occurring once and the leading ten covering under 2.5%. Source: blood, taken from a patient whose treatment included radiotherapy and nephrectomy. These receptors were obtained from a woman between 55 and 75 years old with renal cell carcinoma. Each CDR3 is given with its conserved first and last residue. A D gene is named only where the DNA matches it firmly. Clone size is not always given. Where it is, it says once, few, many or a class for expanded clones.

CDR3 protein: CASSPGGGGHSEQYF
CDR3 DNA: TGCGCCAGCAGCCCGGGAGGCGGGGGACACTCCGAGCAGTACTTC
D gene: -
J gene: TRBJ2-7
CDR3 length: 15
clone size: -
V gene: TRBV5-1

CDR3 protein: CASSSGEEETQYF
CDR3 DNA: TGTGCCAGCAGTTCTGGGGAGGAAGAGACCCAGTACTTC
D gene: -
J gene: TRBJ2-5
CDR3 length: 13
clone size: -
V gene: TRBV28

CDR3 protein: CASSEARFGVRTEAFF
CDR3 DNA: TGTGCCAGCAGTGAAGCGCGGTTCGGTGTCCGCACTGAAGCTTTCTTT
D gene: -
J gene: TRBJ1-1
CDR3 length: 16
clone size: -
V gene: TRBV2

CDR3 protein: CASSPLGEQYF
CDR3 DNA: TGTGCCAGCAGCCCCCTGGGCGAGCAGTACTTC
D gene: -
J gene: TRBJ2-7
CDR3 length: 11
clone size: -
V gene: TRBV6-6

CDR3 protein: CASSVWREGYNEQFF
CDR3 DNA: TGTGCCAGCAGCGTATGGCGGGAGGGCTACAATGAGCAGTTCTTC
D gene: TRBD2
J gene: TRBJ2-1
CDR3 length: 15
clone size: few
V gene: TRBV9

CDR3 protein: CASRDWTGAGELFF
CDR3 DNA: TGTGCCAGCAGGGATTGGACAGGGGCCGGGGAGCTGTTTTTT
D gene: TRBD1
J gene: TRBJ2-2
CDR3 length: 14
clone size: -
V gene: TRBV5-4

CDR3 protein: CASSVGEQFYEQYF
CDR3 DNA: TGTGCCAGCAGCGTCGGAGAACAGTTCTACGAGCAGTACTTC
D gene: -
J gene: TRBJ2-7
CDR3 length: 14
clone size: once
V gene: TRBV6-5

CDR3 protein: CASSLAPGLYGYTF
CDR3 DNA: TGTGCCAGCAGCTTAGCTCCCGGTCTCTATGGCTACACCTTC
D gene: -
J gene: TRBJ1-2
CDR3 length: 14
clone size: many
V gene: TRBV7-9

CDR3 protein: CASSLDPPSSGANVLTF
CDR3 DNA: TGTGCCAGCAGCTTAGATCCACCCAGCTCTGGGGCCAACGTCCTGACTTTC
D gene: -
J gene: TRBJ2-6
CDR3 length: 17
clone size: once
V gene: TRBV11-2

CDR3 protein: CASSRQGGEGEAFF
CDR3 DNA: TGTGCCAGCAGCAGACAGGGGGGAGAGGGTGAAGCTTTCTTT
D gene: TRBD1
J gene: TRBJ1-1
CDR3 length: 14
clone size: -
V gene: TRBV6-6

CDR3 protein: CASSEHGVGEQYF
CDR3 DNA: TGTGCCAGCAGTGAACATGGCGTAGGCGAGCAGTACTTC
D gene: -
J gene: TRBJ2-7
CDR3 length: 13
clone size: -
V gene: TRBV25-1

CDR3 protein: CASSFWEGSRSGANVLTF
CDR3 DNA: TGTGCCAGCAGTTTTTGGGAGGGATCACGCTCTGGGGCCAACGTCCTGACTTTC
D gene: TRBD2
J gene: TRBJ2-6
CDR3 length: 18
clone size: -
V gene: TRBV28

CDR3 protein: CASSHGGTVINEKLFF
CDR3 DNA: TGTGCCAGCAGTCACGGGGGGACTGTGATTAATGAAAAACTGTTTTTT
D gene: -
J gene: TRBJ1-4
CDR3 length: 16
clone size: -
V gene: TRBV6-6

CDR3 protein: CASTRTASNTGELFF
CDR3 DNA: TGTGCCAGCACTCGGACAGCTTCGAACACCGGGGAGCTGTTTTTT
D gene: -
J gene: TRBJ2-2
CDR3 length: 15
clone size: once
V gene: TRBV28

CDR3 protein: CASSFPGRTGNEQYF
CDR3 DNA: TGTGCCAGCAGCTTCCCGGGGAGGACAGGGAACGAGCAGTACTTC
D gene: TRBD1
J gene: TRBJ2-7
CDR3 length: 15
clone size: -
V gene: TRBV5-5

CDR3 protein: CASTEISNQPQHF
CDR3 DNA: TGTGCCAGCACCGAGATTAGCAATCAGCCCCAGCATTTT
D gene: -
J gene: TRBJ1-5
CDR3 length: 13
clone size: -
V gene: TRBV6-6

CDR3 protein: CASSPWDTKETQYF
CDR3 DNA: TGTGCCAGCAGTCCCTGGGACACCAAAGAGACCCAGTACTTC
D gene: -
J gene: TRBJ2-5
CDR3 length: 14
clone size: once
V gene: TRBV28

CDR3 protein: CASSWTVTGELFF
CDR3 DNA: TGTGCCAGTTCTTGGACTGTTACCGGGGAGCTGTTTTTT
D gene: -
J gene: TRBJ2-2
CDR3 length: 13
clone size: few
V gene: TRBV7-9

CDR3 protein: CASSINRDYEQYF
CDR3 DNA: TGTGCCAGTAGTATAAACAGGGACTACGAGCAGTACTTC
D gene: -
J gene: TRBJ2-7
CDR3 length: 13
clone size: -
V gene: TRBV19

CDR3 protein: CASSLDGPMSSGNTIYF
CDR3 DNA: TGTGCCAGCAGCTTAGACGGGCCGATGAGCTCTGGAAACACCATATATTTT
D gene: -
J gene: TRBJ1-3
CDR3 length: 17
clone size: few
V gene: TRBV11-2

CDR3 protein: CASSSGASTPYNEQFF
CDR3 DNA: TGTGCCAGCAGCTCAGGGGCCTCAACCCCTTACAATGAGCAGTTCTTC
D gene: -
J gene: TRBJ2-1
CDR3 length: 16
clone size: -
V gene: TRBV7-3

CDR3 protein: CASSELAAGNTGELFF
CDR3 DNA: TGTGCCAGCAGTGAATTAGCCGCGGGCAACACCGGGGAGCTGTTTTTT
D gene: -
J gene: TRBJ2-2
CDR3 length: 16
clone size: once
V gene: TRBV6-4

CDR3 protein: CASSWGEGTQYF
CDR3 DNA: TGTGCCAGCAGCTGGGGGGAAGGTACGCAGTATTTT
D gene: -
J gene: TRBJ2-3
CDR3 length: 12
clone size: -
V gene: TRBV5-6

CDR3 protein: CASSESKALPTYEQYF
CDR3 DNA: TGCGCCAGCAGTGAGTCGAAAGCACTACCCACCTACGAGCAGTACTTC
D gene: -
J gene: TRBJ2-7
CDR3 length: 16
clone size: -
V gene: TRBV10-2

CDR3 protein: CASSSDGALFEAFF
CDR3 DNA: TGTGCCAGCAGCTCGGACGGAGCGCTGTTTGAAGCTTTCTTT
D gene: -
J gene: TRBJ1-1
CDR3 length: 14
clone size: -
V gene: TRBV5-1

CDR3 protein: CASSSPLAGDVNEQFF
CDR3 DNA: TGCGCCAGCAGCTCTCCTCTAGCGGGAGACGTCAATGAGCAGTTCTTC
D gene: TRBD2
J gene: TRBJ2-1
CDR3 length: 16
clone size: once
V gene: TRBV5-1

CDR3 protein: CASSLGEGNEQYF
CDR3 DNA: TGTGCCAGCAGCTTAGGTGAGGGGAACGAGCAGTACTTC
D gene: -
J gene: TRBJ2-7
CDR3 length: 13
clone size: -
V gene: TRBV7-3

CDR3 protein: CATGDRVETQYF
CDR3 DNA: TGTGCCACCGGGGACAGGGTAGAGACCCAGTACTTC
D gene: TRBD1
J gene: TRBJ2-5
CDR3 length: 12
clone size: few
V gene: TRBV2

CDR3 protein: CASSPLRIHSGANVLTF
CDR3 DNA: TGTGCCAGCTCACCCCTCAGGATCCACTCTGGGGCCAACGTCCTGACTTTC
D gene: -
J gene: TRBJ2-6
CDR3 length: 17
clone size: -
V gene: TRBV18

CDR3 protein: CANPLLETQYF
CDR3 DNA: TGTGCCAACCCCTTGCTAGAGACCCAGTACTTC
D gene: -
J gene: TRBJ2-5
CDR3 length: 11
clone size: -
V gene: TRBV27

CDR3 protein: CASSLDRADEQFF
CDR3 DNA: TGTGCCAGCAGTCTTGACAGGGCCGATGAGCAGTTCTTC
D gene: TRBD1
J gene: TRBJ2-1
CDR3 length: 13
clone size: once
V gene: TRBV6-1

CDR3 protein: CASSLAGGASGELFF
CDR3 DNA: TGTGCCAGCAGTTTGGCAGGGGGCGCCTCCGGGGAGCTGTTTTTT
D gene: TRBD1
J gene: TRBJ2-2
CDR3 length: 15
clone size: -
V gene: TRBV28

CDR3 protein: CSVEQGGRQYF
CDR3 DNA: TGCAGCGTTGAGCAAGGGGGCCGGCAGTATTTT
D gene: TRBD1
J gene: TRBJ2-3
CDR3 length: 11
clone size: once
V gene: TRBV29-1

CDR3 protein: CASSLDWDSTYEQYF
CDR3 DNA: TGTGCCAGCAGCTTAGATTGGGACAGTACCTACGAGCAGTACTTC
D gene: TRBD1
J gene: TRBJ2-7
CDR3 length: 15
clone size: -
V gene: TRBV11-2

CDR3 protein: CASSVKTGGAAEAFF
CDR3 DNA: TGTGCCAGCAGCGTAAAGACAGGGGGCGCGGCTGAAGCTTTCTTT
D gene: TRBD1
J gene: TRBJ1-1
CDR3 length: 15
clone size: -
V gene: TRBV9

CDR3 protein: CASSQGTTDTYSNQPQHF
CDR3 DNA: TGTGCCAGCAGCCAGGGAACGACAGATACTTATAGCAATCAGCCCCAGCATTTT
D gene: -
J gene: TRBJ1-5
CDR3 length: 18
clone size: -
V gene: TRBV4-2

CDR3 protein: CASSFGPNTEAFF
CDR3 DNA: TGTGCCAGCAGCTTTGGGCCTAACACTGAAGCTTTCTTT
D gene: -
J gene: TRBJ1-1
CDR3 length: 13
clone size: -
V gene: TRBV11-3

CDR3 protein: CSAQGFGEKLFF
CDR3 DNA: TGCAGCGCACAGGGGTTCGGTGAAAAACTGTTTTTT
D gene: TRBD1
J gene: TRBJ1-4
CDR3 length: 12
clone size: -
V gene: TRBV29-1

CDR3 protein: CASSLVYQETQYF
CDR3 DNA: TGTGCCAGCAGCTTAGTATACCAAGAGACCCAGTACTTC
D gene: -
J gene: TRBJ2-5
CDR3 length: 13
clone size: -
V gene: TRBV7-2

CDR3 protein: CASTASGGYTF
CDR3 DNA: TGTGCCAGCACTGCGTCGGGGGGCTACACCTTC
D gene: -
J gene: TRBJ1-2
CDR3 length: 11
clone size: -
V gene: TRBV6-5

CDR3 protein: CASSHRRHISSGNTIYF
CDR3 DNA: TGTGCCAGCAGCCACCGTAGACATATCAGCTCTGGAAACACCATATATTTT
D gene: -
J gene: TRBJ1-3
CDR3 length: 17
clone size: -
V gene: TRBV7-9

CDR3 protein: CASSHRETGDNEQFF
CDR3 DNA: TGTGCCAGCAGCCACAGAGAGACAGGAGACAATGAGCAGTTCTTC
D gene: -
J gene: TRBJ2-1
CDR3 length: 15
clone size: once
V gene: TRBV7-9

CDR3 protein: CASSMGAGDYGYTF
CDR3 DNA: TGTGCCAGCAGCATGGGGGCCGGGGACTATGGCTACACCTTC
D gene: -
J gene: TRBJ1-2
CDR3 length: 14
clone size: -
V gene: TRBV5-6

CDR3 protein: CASSYGLGTDTQYF
CDR3 DNA: TGTGCCAGCAGTTACGGCCTCGGCACAGATACGCAGTATTTT
D gene: -
J gene: TRBJ2-3
CDR3 length: 14
clone size: once
V gene: TRBV6-5

CDR3 protein: CASSSTGTNEKLFF
CDR3 DNA: TGTGCCAGTAGTTCCACAGGGACTAATGAAAAACTGTTTTTT
D gene: -
J gene: TRBJ1-4
CDR3 length: 14
clone size: -
V gene: TRBV19

CDR3 protein: CASSLTKANTGELFF
CDR3 DNA: TGTGCCAGCAGCCTGACAAAGGCGAACACCGGGGAGCTGTTTTTT
D gene: -
J gene: TRBJ2-2
CDR3 length: 15
clone size: once
V gene: TRBV28

CDR3 protein: CASSPRTSTEAFF
CDR3 DNA: TGTGCCAGCAGCCCTAGGACCTCCACTGAAGCTTTCTTT
D gene: -
J gene: TRBJ1-1
CDR3 length: 13
clone size: -
V gene: TRBV27